This record covers a single TCR beta chain. PCR employed 60 Vbeta and 13 Jbeta primers. TCRdb's table, derived via immunoSEQ multiplex PCR, lists solely in-frame clones and lacks some. The repertoire holds about 150,000 clones, with 73% as singletons. This record comes from a study of cytomegalovirus exposure and HLA in healthy donors. From germline, CDR1 is SNHLY and CDR2 FYNNEI. This CDR3 has 15 amino acids. With 6 bases clipped from V and 4 bases from J, the junction kept 6 bases outside the gene matches. The sample consisted of PBMCs. The chain joins TRBV2 to TRBJ2-3; 11 nucleotides agree with TRBD2. This receptor was obtained from a woman younger than 30 in good health and CMV-seropositive. The CDR3 loop reads CASRYSGGASDTQYF. DNA for the CDR3: TGTGCCAGCAGATATAGCGGGGGGGCTTCAGATACGCAGTATTTT.